These 18 T cell receptor beta chains came from one sample sequenced in a study of Ad26.COV2.S vaccination and SARS-CoV-2 variants. The treatment: around 19 received Ad26.COV2.S at low or high dose, single or two shots; several received placebo; per-sample allocation not given. Sampling was performed 63 days after the first vaccine or placebo injection. TCRdb's table, derived via immunoSEQ multiplex PCR, lists solely in-frame clones and lacks some. The table includes 400,000 to 500,000 clones, approximately 89% detected once. The sequencing used peripheral blood, collected in a trial of Ad26.COV2.S vaccine versus placebo. The receptors stem from a person between 18 and 59 years old who received the Ad26.COV2.S COVID-19 vaccine or a placebo.

The chain employs TRBV20-1 and TRBJ1-5; D is uncertain. Germline CDR1 and CDR2: DFQATT and SNEGSKA (reference sequence). Deletions cut 3 bases from V and 5 bases from J, with 14 bases between. The CDR3 totals 14 residues. Here the CDR3 reads CSASPETMYQPQHF. The CDR3 DNA follows: TGCAGTGCTAGTCCAGAGACAATGTATCAGCCCCAGCATTTT.

The chain couples TRBV7-5 to TRBJ1-3. TRBV7-5 is classified as a pseudogene. The CDR3 has 15 amino acids. Here the CDR3 reads CVRSSSTSSGNTIYF. Written as DNA, the CDR3 is TGTGTCAGAAGCTCAAGCACGAGCTCTGGAAACACCATATATTTT.

The chain carries TRBV5-6 and TRBJ2-1; TRBD2 matches at 9 bases. Trimming removed 0 bases from V and 4 bases from J; junction bases left unmatched: 2. Germline V gene sequence: CDR1 SGHDT, CDR2 YYEEEE. CDR3 length: 15 amino acids. The CDR3 region has the DNA TGTGCCAGCAGCTTGGTTGCGGGGGGGTACAATGAGCAGTTCTTC. It yields the protein CASSLVAGGYNEQFF.

The chain recombines TRBV19 with TRBJ2-3; a weak D match, TRBD1 (6 bases). The V end was cut by 3 bases, the J end by 4 bases, with 29 bases between. Germline lookup yields CDR1 LNHDA and CDR2 SQIVND (reference sequence). This CDR3 contains 20 residues. Here the CDR3 reads CASSIGIWGRRRDNPDTQYF. CDR3 DNA: TGTGCCAGTAGTATCGGTATCTGGGGGCGCCGCAGGGATAACCCAGATACGCAGTATTTT.

The chain carries TRBV5-5 and TRBJ2-7; possibly TRBD1 for D (5 bases). Trimming shortened V by 9 bases and J by 3 bases, and 28 bases separated the two germline ends. The germline gives CDR1 SGHKS, CDR2 YYEKEE (reference sequence). This CDR3 contains 17 residues. The CDR3 protein is CATRAGSEIPKYYEQYV. CDR3 nucleotides: TGTGCCACCAGGGCAGGTTCTGAAATTCCCAAATACTACGAGCAGTACGTC.

This clone has a handful of counts. The chain joins TRBV6-2 or TRBV6-3 to TRBJ2-2; the D call may be TRBD1 or TRBD2 (5 bases each). The CDR3 is 14 amino acids. In germline, CDR1 is MNHEY, CDR2 SVGEGT. The ends were cut back, 6 bases at V and 4 bases at J, with 12 bases in the middle. The CDR3 protein is CASSEGRATGELFF. DNA of the CDR3: TGTGCCAGCAGCGAGGGACGGGCCACCGGGGAGCTGTTTTTT.

The chain employs TRBV7-2 and TRBJ2-5; 9 nucleotides match TRBD2. Germline CDR1 is SGHTA and CDR2 is FQGNSA. The ends lost 1 base at V and 5 bases at J; junction bases unmatched: 8. This CDR3 spans 16 amino acids. CDR3 region: CASSLGILAGFETQYF. In DNA, the CDR3 is TGTGCCAGCAGCTTAGGAATCCTAGCGGGATTCGAGACCCAGTACTTC.

The chain recombines TRBV25-1 with TRBJ2-5; the D is unclear. The V and J ends lost 8 bases and 4 bases respectively, with 2 bases between them. The CDR3 totals 9 residues. The V gene's germline CDR1 is MGHDK and CDR2 SYGVNS. As DNA, the CDR3 is TGTGCCAGCGGAGAGACCCAGTACTTC. Translating it yields CASGETQYF.

This rearrangement joins TRBV6-5 to TRBJ1-2, with D hard to call. Trimming took 6 bases from V and 5 from J, leaving 16 bases between them. The CDR3 consists of 14 residues. From germline, CDR1 is MNHEY and CDR2 SVGAGI. The CDR3 here is CASSPLDYGYGYTF. As DNA, the CDR3 is TGTGCCAGCAGCCCCCTCGATTACGGGTATGGCTACACCTTC.

The chain couples TRBV9 to TRBJ1-3; tentatively, D is TRBD1 (5 bases). The ends were cut back, 4 bases at V and 4 bases at J, with 18 bases in the middle. The CDR3 contains 16 residues. The V gene's germline CDR1 is SGDLS and CDR2 YYNGEE. The DNA for the CDR3 is TGTGCCAGCAGCCCGTTCGGGGGGGGAACGGGAAACACCATATATTTT. Translating it yields CASSPFGGGTGNTIYF. Filled out from reference TRBV9 and TRBJ1-3, the complete variable domain reads DSGVTQTPKHLITATGQRVTLRCSPRSGDLSVYWYQQSLDQGLQFLIQYYNGEERAKGNILERFSAQQFPDLHSELNLSSLELGDSALYFCASSPFGGGTGNTIYFGEGSWLTVV.

The chain combines TRBV5-4 with TRBJ1-2; D unresolved. The V gene lost 1 base and the J gene lost 3 bases, with 7 bases spanning the gap. The CDR3 is 13 amino acids. Germline V gene lookup returns CDR1 SGHNT and CDR2 YYREEE (reference sequence). CDR3 DNA: TGTGCCAGCAGCTTGCCGGATTACTATGGCTACACCTTC. It yields the protein CASSLPDYYGYTF. Full variable domain (remainder filled in from reference TRBV5-4 and TRBJ1-2): ETGVTQSPTHLIKTRGQQVTLRCSSQSGHNTVSWYQQALGQGPQFIFQYYREEENGRGNFPPRFSGLQFPNYSSELNVNALELDDSALYLCASSLPDYYGYTFGSGTRLTVV.

The chain is built from TRBV15 and TRBJ1-1; 7 nucleotides agree with TRBD1. Germline V gene lookup returns CDR1 LNHNV and CDR2 YYDKDF (reference sequence). This CDR3 contains 15 residues. The J segment lost 6 bases and the V segment lost 1 base, leaving 8 bases of the junction unmatched. This chain's CDR3 is CATSRGMTGFPEAFF. The CDR3 DNA is TGTGCCACCAGCAGAGGCATGACAGGGTTCCCTGAAGCTTTCTTT.

The chain combines TRBV4-2 with TRBJ2-2; 7 positions match TRBD2. J was trimmed by 4 bases and V by 4 bases; bases with no gene match: 6. Germline V gene data show CDR1 as LGHNA and CDR2 as YNFKEQ. The CDR3 has 15 amino acids. This CDR3 is CASSPRLAGTGELFF. DNA of the CDR3: TGTGCCAGCAGCCCTAGACTAGCCGGCACCGGGGAGCTGTTTTTT.

Here the CDR3 reads CATLLLGRGSYGYTF. CDR3 sequence (DNA): TGTGCCACCCTTCTTCTCGGTCGGGGGTCCTATGGCTACACCTTC. The V call is TRBV28, the J call TRBJ1-2, with TRBD1 as a possible D gene (5 bases). The germline V gene has CDR1 MDHEN and CDR2 SYDVKM. The CDR3 length is 15 residues. V was shortened by 10 bases and J by 4 bases, with 22 bases between the two germline ends.

J is TRBJ2-7 and V is TRBV5-1, with D perhaps given as TRBD1 or TRBD2 (6 bases each). The CDR3 totals 16 residues. V was trimmed by 5 bases and J by 6 bases, leaving 24 bases between them. CDR1 and CDR2 (germline): SGHRS, YFSETQ. CDR3: CASSYALGGQVGEQYF. CDR3 coding DNA: TGCGCCAGCAGTTATGCTCTCGGGGGCCAAGTAGGCGAGCAGTACTTC.

Note on this clone: At one of its ends the junction is not consistent with the germline gene, which may arise from a read error. This chain joins TRBV7-7 and TRBJ2-1; 12 bases fit TRBD2. Germline V lookup: CDR1 SSHAT, CDR2 FNYEAQ (reference sequence). The CDR3 sequence is 14 residues long. CDR3 protein: CASSLGTSGFEQFF. In nucleotides, the CDR3 is TGTGCTAGCAGCTTAGGGACTAGCGGGTTTGAGCAGTTCTTC.

This clone was detected once. The chain employs TRBV29-1 and TRBJ1-1; 7 bases align to TRBD1. There are 15 residues in the CDR3. With 1 base clipped from V and 7 bases from J, the junction kept 12 bases outside the gene matches. Germline V CDR1 and CDR2: SQVTM, ANQGSEA. CDR3 protein: CSVEADLTGHGEAFF. CDR3 sequence (DNA): TGCAGCGTTGAAGCAGACCTGACAGGGCATGGTGAAGCTTTCTTT.

V gene TRBV4-3 combines with J gene TRBJ1-3; D is undetermined. CDR1 is LGHNA, CDR2 YSLEER, per germline. CDR3 length: 15 amino acids. Trimming left V 3 bases short and J 2 bases short, with 11 bases between. CDR3 amino acids: CASSHRPGAGNTIYF. The CDR3 region has the DNA TGCGCCAGCAGCCATAGGCCCGGGGCTGGAAACACCATATATTTT.